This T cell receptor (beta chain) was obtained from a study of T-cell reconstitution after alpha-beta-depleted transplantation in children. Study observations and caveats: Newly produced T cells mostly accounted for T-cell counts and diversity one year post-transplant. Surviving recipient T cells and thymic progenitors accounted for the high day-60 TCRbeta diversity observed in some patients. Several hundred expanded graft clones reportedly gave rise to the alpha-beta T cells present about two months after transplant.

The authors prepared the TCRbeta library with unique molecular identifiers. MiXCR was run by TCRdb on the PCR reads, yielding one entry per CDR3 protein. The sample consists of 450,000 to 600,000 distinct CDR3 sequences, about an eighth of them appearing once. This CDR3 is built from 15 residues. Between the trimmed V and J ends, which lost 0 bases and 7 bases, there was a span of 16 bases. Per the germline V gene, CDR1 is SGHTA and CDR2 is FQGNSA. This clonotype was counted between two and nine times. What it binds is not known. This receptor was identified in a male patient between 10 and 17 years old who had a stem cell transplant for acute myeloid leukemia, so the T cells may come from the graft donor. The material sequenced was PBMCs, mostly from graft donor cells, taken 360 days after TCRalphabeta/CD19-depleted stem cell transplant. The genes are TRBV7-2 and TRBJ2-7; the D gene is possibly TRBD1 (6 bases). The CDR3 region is CASSLADSLGWEQYF. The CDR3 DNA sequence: TGTGCCAGCAGCTTAGCGGACAGCCTAGGGTGGGAGCAGTACTTC.